This T cell receptor beta chain appears in the sequencing data of a study of shared clonotypes between healthy human individuals. Findings of the study overall: In general, naive subsets displayed greater estimated richness than memory subsets did. Sharing across four donors was highest in naive CD4 (around 5%) and lowest in memory CD8 (roughly 0.4%). Sequencing depth was expected to influence donor clonotype sharing.

As regards this clone: Its antigen is not identified.

It was at deep level that the assay was run. Clones were read by immunoSEQ multiplex PCR, and TCRdb kept only the in-frame ones, dropping some. Seen here are about 1 million clones, under 80% observed once, and the top ten hold 1.4%. Germline V gene sequence: CDR1 SGHNT, CDR2 YYREEE (reference sequence). This CDR3 region has 16 residues. The junction had 14 bases not matched to a gene; V was cut back by 4 bases and J by 6 bases. Sequenced: memory CD4+ T cells sorted from blood. Subset defined: CD45RA-negative fraction. The V call is TRBV5-4, the J call TRBJ2-7, with 9 bases lining up with TRBD1. The TCR was taken from a man in his late teens or twenties in good health. CDR3 nucleotide sequence: TGTGCCAGCAGCGGAACCGGGACAGGGAATCCCGCCGAGCAGTACTTC. This codes for CASSGTGTGNPAEQYF.